These T cell receptor beta chains were read from a single sample in a study of blood T cell repertoires in COVID-19. The repertoire was sequenced with immunoSEQ multiplex PCR; TCRdb's copy has only in-frame clones and lacks some. The sample records around 100,000 clones, roughly 89% being singletons. The specimen sequenced was peripheral blood. The source of these receptors is a woman of 80 years or more in a cohort sampled during active COVID-19. Each CDR3 is given with its conserved first and last residue. D genes are given only for firm matches. Expanded clones get a size class; other rows say once, few or many, or leave the size out.

size	J	V	D	DNA	CDR3
.	TRBJ2-5	TRBV4-2	TRBD2	TGTGCCAGCAGCGAATTAACGACGACTAGCGGTAACCAAGAGACCCAGTACTTC	CASSELTTTSGNQETQYF
.	TRBJ2-3	TRBV6-4	.	TGTGCCAGCAGTCGGACAGAGTATTCAGATACGCAGTATTTT	CASSRTEYSDTQYF
.	TRBJ2-1	TRBV27	.	TGTGCCAGCAGTTTGGCGGCCGAGCAGTTCTTC	CASSLAAEQFF
.	TRBJ1-3	TRBV9	TRBD1	TGTGCCAGCAGCATTGGGACAGACTCTGGAAACACCATATATTTT	CASSIGTDSGNTIYF
.	TRBJ2-2	TRBV14	.	TGTGCCAGCAGTAACCTACAGGGCGCGAACACCGGGGAGCTGTTTTTT	CASSNLQGANTGELFF
.	TRBJ1-3	TRBV30	.	TGTGCCTGGAGTCTTGGAGTTGGAAACACCATATATTTT	CAWSLGVGNTIYF
.	TRBJ2-5	TRBV5-1	TRBD1	TGCGCCAGCAGCCCCGCAGGGGGCGGAGAGACCCAGTACTTC	CASSPAGGGETQYF
.	TRBJ2-5	TRBV6-5	TRBD2	TGTGCCAGCCGGATCGGGGGGGTACAAGAGACCCAGTACTTC	CASRIGGVQETQYF
.	TRBJ2-2	TRBV10-3	TRBD2	TGTGCCATTTGGACTAGCGGGGCAAGCGGGGAGCTGTTTTTT	CAIWTSGASGELFF
.	TRBJ1-6	TRBV2	.	TGTGCCAGCAGTTCAGGACTAGTAAATTCACCCCTCCACTTT	CASSSGLVNSPLHF
.	TRBJ2-3	TRBV28	TRBD2	TGTGCCAGCAGCCCTCTAGCGGGAGGCACAGATACGCAGTATTTT	CASSPLAGGTDTQYF
.	TRBJ1-2	TRBV3-1/TRBV3-2	.	TGTGCCAGCACCCACATGCCAGGTGATGGCTACACCTTC	CASTHMPGDGYTF
.	TRBJ1-2	TRBV27	.	TGTGCCAGCAGCGACGTCCCAGGGTTCTATGGCTACACCTTC	CASSDVPGFYGYTF
.	TRBJ2-3	TRBV27	TRBD2	TGTGCCAGCAGTTTAGAAGGGACTATGGGGAATACGCAGTATTTT	CASSLEGTMGNTQYF
.	TRBJ1-2	TRBV19	TRBD1	TGTGCCAGTAGAGATTTACAGGGGTCCTATGGCTACACCTTC	CASRDLQGSYGYTF
.	TRBJ2-3	TRBV5-1	TRBD1	TGCGCCAGCAGACGGGACAGTTTTACAGATACGCAGTATTTT	CASRRDSFTDTQYF
.	TRBJ2-5	TRBV19	.	TGTGCCAGTAGTATACTAGCTGGGGGGTCGGAGACCCAGTACTTC	CASSILAGGSETQYF
.	TRBJ1-5	TRBV18	.	TGTGCCAGCTCACCTCAGGGGAGCGGCAATCAGCCCCAGCATTTT	CASSPQGSGNQPQHF
.	TRBJ2-1	TRBV11-2	.	TGTGCCAGCAGCTTAGATGCCCCCTTCCCGGGCAATGAGCAGTTCTTC	CASSLDAPFPGNEQFF
.	TRBJ2-2	TRBV19	TRBD2	TGTGCCAGTAGTATCTCAGCGGGGGGGTTGTTTTTT	CASSISAGGLFF
.	TRBJ1-1	TRBV3-1/TRBV3-2	.	TGTGCCAGCAGCCATTCAAACACTGAAGCTTTCTTT	CASSHSNTEAFF
.	TRBJ1-2	TRBV6-5	TRBD1	TGTGCCATCGGACAGGGGGCGAACTATGGCTACACCTTC	CAIGQGANYGYTF
.	TRBJ1-5	TRBV24-1	.	TGTGCCACCAGTGATTCGGGGGACCCTAGCAATCAGCCCCAGCATTTT	CATSDSGDPSNQPQHF
.	TRBJ2-6	TRBV4-2	.	TGTGCCAGCAGCCAAGAAGGTTTCCAGGTGGCGGCCAACGTCCTGACTTTC	CASSQEGFQVAANVLTF
.	TRBJ2-3	TRBV7-9	TRBD2	TGTGCCATCACTTGGGGTAGCGGGGGAGTGGGAGATACGCAGTATTTT	CAITWGSGGVGDTQYF
.	TRBJ2-5	TRBV7-2	.	TGTGCCAGCAGCTTAGTTCTTCTGGCAGGGTACCAAGAGACCCAGTACTTC	CASSLVLLAGYQETQYF
few	TRBJ1-2	TRBV3-1/TRBV3-2	.	TGTGCCAGCAGCCAAGGACAGCTAGGGGATGGCTACACCTTC	CASSQGQLGDGYTF
.	TRBJ1-4	TRBV25-1	TRBD1	TGTGCCAGCAGTGGGGGACAGCTTAATGAAAAACTGTTTTTT	CASSGGQLNEKLFF
.	TRBJ2-3	TRBV7-7	TRBD2	TGTGCTAGCAGCCGGAGCGGGAGAGGCACAGATACGCAGTATTTT	CASSRSGRGTDTQYF
.	TRBJ1-3	TRBV3-1/TRBV3-2	TRBD1	TGTGCCAGCAGCCCTAGGGACAGGGGTCGCGGAAACACCATATATTTT	CASSPRDRGRGNTIYF
.	TRBJ2-1	TRBV11-2	.	TGTGCCAGCAGCCGGAGGGGGCCTTCCTACAATGAGCAGTTCTTC	CASSRRGPSYNEQFF
.	TRBJ2-7	TRBV5-1	.	TGCGCCAGCAGCTTACCCCTCGGGGGTCCCTACGAGCAGTACTTC	CASSLPLGGPYEQYF
once	TRBJ2-3	TRBV28	TRBD1	TGTGCCAGCAGTTTATTGGGACAGGGTGCAGATACGCAGTATTTT	CASSLLGQGADTQYF
.	TRBJ2-7	TRBV5-5	TRBD1	TGTGCCAGCAGCTTGCCAGGGACAGGGGGCTCCGAGCAGTACTTC	CASSLPGTGGSEQYF
.	TRBJ2-1	TRBV6-4	TRBD2	TGTGCCAGCAGTGATCCGGGACTAGCGGGGGCCGGCTCCTACAATGAGCAGTTCTTC	CASSDPGLAGAGSYNEQFF
.	TRBJ2-7	TRBV29-1	TRBD1	TGCAGCGCGGACACCGCGGGACAGGGATCCGAGCAGTACTTC	CSADTAGQGSEQYF
few	TRBJ2-7	TRBV3-1/TRBV3-2	.	TGTGCCAGCAGCCAATCGTACAGGATCTACGAGCAGTACTTC	CASSQSYRIYEQYF
.	TRBJ1-3	TRBV25-1	.	TGTGCCAGCCGGGGGTGGGTTTCTGGAAACACCATATATTTT	CASRGWVSGNTIYF
.	TRBJ1-2	TRBV3-1/TRBV3-2	.	TGTGCCAGCAGCCAACGGGGGTACTATGGCTACACCTTC	CASSQRGYYGYTF
.	TRBJ2-7	TRBV6-1	.	TGTGCCAGCAGTGATGACCAGGCAGCTTTTTCCTACGAGCAGTACTTC	CASSDDQAAFSYEQYF
once	TRBJ1-1	TRBV28	.	TGTGCCAGCAGTTTAGTTCGTACTGAAGCTTTCTTT	CASSLVRTEAFF
few	TRBJ1-2	TRBV27	.	TGTGCCAGCACTTCCCGCGGCGCCGGGGGATACTATGGCTACACCTTC	CASTSRGAGGYYGYTF
.	TRBJ1-4	TRBV14	.	TGTGCCAGCAGCCAAGATCGGGGAATGGCTAATGAAAAACTGTTTTTT	CASSQDRGMANEKLFF